The clone carrying this T cell receptor (beta chain) was observed at least ten times. As yet, its antigen is unknown. This beta chain slipped into a library made for alpha chains as a stray read, so its size is not meaningful. Each CDR3 protein gets one entry after TCRdb re-called the 5' RACE reads with MiXCR. The data show several thousand distinct CDR3 sequences, approximately 13% seen once. This specimen comes from a study of spatial heterogeneity in lung cancer. At the level of the study: Alpha-chain sequences were consistently detected in smaller numbers than beta-chain sequences. General study points: As ubiquitous and regional nonsynonymous mutations varied, counts of ubiquitous and regional expanded TCRs tracked them, respectively. It was found that expanded intratumoral alpha and beta TCR counts tracked tumor mutation counts.

The germline V gene encodes CDR1 LNHDA and CDR2 SQIVND (reference sequence). The CDR3 is 16 amino acids. Deletions cut 2 bases from V and 0 bases from J, with 11 bases between. Time point in this sample: sample taken at primary tumor resection. Tumor, nontumor lung or frozen PBMC supplied whole RNA that was sequenced unsorted. Sequenced here: lung tumor tissue, sampled at surgery. This sequence originates from a male donor with early-stage non-small cell lung cancer. V and J are TRBV19 and TRBJ2-1, with D unclear. The CDR3 protein is CASSISQRSSYNEQFF. The DNA of the CDR3 is TGTGCCAGTAGTATAAGTCAGCGAAGCTCCTACAATGAGCAGTTCTTC.